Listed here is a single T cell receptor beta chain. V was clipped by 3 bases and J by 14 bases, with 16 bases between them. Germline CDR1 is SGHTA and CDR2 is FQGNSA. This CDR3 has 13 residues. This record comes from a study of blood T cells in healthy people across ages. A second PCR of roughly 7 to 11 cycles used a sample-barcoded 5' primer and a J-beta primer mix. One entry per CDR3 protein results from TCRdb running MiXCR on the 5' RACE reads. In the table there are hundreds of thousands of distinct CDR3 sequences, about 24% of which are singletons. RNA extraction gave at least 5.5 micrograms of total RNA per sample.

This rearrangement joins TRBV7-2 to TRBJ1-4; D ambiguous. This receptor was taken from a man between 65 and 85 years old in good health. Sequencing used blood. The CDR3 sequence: CASSLAGVSLLFF. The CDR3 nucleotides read TGTGCCAGCAGCTTGGCCGGGGTCAGTTTGCTGTTTTTT. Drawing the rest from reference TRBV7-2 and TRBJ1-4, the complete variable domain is GAGVSQSPSNKVTEKGKDVELRCDPISGHTALYWYRQSLGQGLEFLIYFQGNSAPDKSGLPSDRFSAERTGGSVSTLTIQRTQQEDSAVYLCASSLAGVSLLFFGSGTQLSVL.